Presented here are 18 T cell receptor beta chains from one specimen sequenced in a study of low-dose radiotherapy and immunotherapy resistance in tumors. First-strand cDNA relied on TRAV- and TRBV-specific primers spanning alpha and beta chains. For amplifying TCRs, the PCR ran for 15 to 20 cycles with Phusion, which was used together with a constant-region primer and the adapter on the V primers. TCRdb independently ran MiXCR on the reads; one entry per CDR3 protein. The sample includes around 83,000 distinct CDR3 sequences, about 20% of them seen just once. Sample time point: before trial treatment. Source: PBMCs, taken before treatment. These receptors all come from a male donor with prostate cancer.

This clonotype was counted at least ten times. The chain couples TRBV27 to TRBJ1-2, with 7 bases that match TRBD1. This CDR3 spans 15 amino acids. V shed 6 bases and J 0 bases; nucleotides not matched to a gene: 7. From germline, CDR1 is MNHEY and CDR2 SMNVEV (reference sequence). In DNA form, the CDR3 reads TGTGCCAGCAGGAGCAGGGGGACAACTAACTATGGCTACACCTTC. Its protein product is CASRSRGTTNYGYTF.

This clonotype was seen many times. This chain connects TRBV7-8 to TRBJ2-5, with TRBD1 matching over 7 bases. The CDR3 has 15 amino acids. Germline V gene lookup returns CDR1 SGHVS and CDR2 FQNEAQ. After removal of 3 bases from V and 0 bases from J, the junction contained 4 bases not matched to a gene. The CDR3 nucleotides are TGTGCCAGCAGCTTGGGGACAGCGTACCAAGAGACCCAGTACTTC. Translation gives CASSLGTAYQETQYF.

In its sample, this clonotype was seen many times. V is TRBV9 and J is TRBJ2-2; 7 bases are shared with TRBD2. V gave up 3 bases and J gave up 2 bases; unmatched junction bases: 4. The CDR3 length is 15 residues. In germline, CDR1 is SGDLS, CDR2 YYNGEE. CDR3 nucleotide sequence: TGTGCCAGCAGCGGGACTAGTACAAACACCGGGGAGCTGTTTTTT. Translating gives CASSGTSTNTGELFF.

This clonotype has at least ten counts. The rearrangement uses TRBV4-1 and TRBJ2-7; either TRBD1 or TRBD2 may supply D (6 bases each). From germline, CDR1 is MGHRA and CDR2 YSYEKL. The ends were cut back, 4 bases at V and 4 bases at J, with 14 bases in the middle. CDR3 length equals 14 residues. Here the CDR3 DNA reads TGCGCCAGCAGCCCCCCCTGGGGGGCTTACGAGCAGTACTTC. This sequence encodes CASSPPWGAYEQYF.

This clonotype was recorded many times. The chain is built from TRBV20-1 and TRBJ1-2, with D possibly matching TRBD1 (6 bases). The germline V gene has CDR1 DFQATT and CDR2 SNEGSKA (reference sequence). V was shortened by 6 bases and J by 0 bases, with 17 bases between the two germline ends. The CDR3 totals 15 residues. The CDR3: CSAPGGGDANYGYTF. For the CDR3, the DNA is TGCAGTGCCCCGGGAGGGGGGGACGCTAACTATGGCTACACCTTC.

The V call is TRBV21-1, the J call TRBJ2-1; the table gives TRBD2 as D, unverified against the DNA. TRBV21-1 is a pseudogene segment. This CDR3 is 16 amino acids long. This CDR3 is CASSKGRGSSYNEQFF. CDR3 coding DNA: TGTGCCAGCAGCAAGGGGAGGGGAAGCTCCTACAATGAGCAGTTCTTC.

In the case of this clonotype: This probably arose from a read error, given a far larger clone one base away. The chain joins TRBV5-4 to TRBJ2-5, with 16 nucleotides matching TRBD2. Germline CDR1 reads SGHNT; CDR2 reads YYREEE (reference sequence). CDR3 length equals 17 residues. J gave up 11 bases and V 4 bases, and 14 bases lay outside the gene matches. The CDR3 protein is CASSRGTSGGAGNEQYF. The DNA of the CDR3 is TGTGCCAGCAGCCGTGGGACTAGCGGGGGGGCGGGCAATGAGCAGTACTTC.

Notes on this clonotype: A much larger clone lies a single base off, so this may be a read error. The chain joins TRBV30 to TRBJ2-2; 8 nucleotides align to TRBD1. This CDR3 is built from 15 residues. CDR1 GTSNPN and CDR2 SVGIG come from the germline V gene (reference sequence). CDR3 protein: CAWNDWDRNNGELFF. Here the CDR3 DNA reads TGTGCCTGGAATGATTGGGACAGGAACAACGGGGAGCTGTTTTTT.

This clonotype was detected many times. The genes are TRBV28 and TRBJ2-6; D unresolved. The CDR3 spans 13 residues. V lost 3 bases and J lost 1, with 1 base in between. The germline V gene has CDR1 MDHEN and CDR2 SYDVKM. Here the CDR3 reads CASSFSGANVLTF. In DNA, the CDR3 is TGTGCCAGCAGTTTTTCTGGGGCCAACGTCCTGACTTTC.

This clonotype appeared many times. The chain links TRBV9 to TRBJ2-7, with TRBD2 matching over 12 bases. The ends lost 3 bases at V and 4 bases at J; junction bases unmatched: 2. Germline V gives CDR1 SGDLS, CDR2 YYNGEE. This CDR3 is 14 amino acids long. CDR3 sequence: CASSGGTSGYEQYF. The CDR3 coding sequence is TGTGCCAGCAGCGGCGGGACTAGCGGGTACGAGCAGTACTTC.

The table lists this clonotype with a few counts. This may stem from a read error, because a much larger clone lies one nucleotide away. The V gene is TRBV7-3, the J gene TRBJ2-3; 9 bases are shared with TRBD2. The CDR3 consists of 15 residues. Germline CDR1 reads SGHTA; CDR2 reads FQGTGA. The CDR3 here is CTSRLKAGGPDTQYF. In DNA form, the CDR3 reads TGTACCAGCAGGCTAAAAGCGGGGGGCCCAGATACGCAGTATTTT.

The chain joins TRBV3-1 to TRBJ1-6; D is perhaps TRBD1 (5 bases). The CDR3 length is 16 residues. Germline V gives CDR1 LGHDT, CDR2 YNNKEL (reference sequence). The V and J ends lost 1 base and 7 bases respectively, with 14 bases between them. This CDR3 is CASSQGQGLGNSPLHF. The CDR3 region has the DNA TGTGCCAGCAGCCAAGGGCAGGGACTCGGAAATTCACCCCTCCACTTT.

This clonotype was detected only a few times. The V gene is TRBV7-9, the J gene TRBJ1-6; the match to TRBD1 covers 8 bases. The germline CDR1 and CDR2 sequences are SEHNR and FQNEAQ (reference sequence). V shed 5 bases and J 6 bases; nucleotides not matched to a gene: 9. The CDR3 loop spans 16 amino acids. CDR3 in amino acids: CASSRAGGVLNSPLHF. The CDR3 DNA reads TGTGCCAGCAGCCGTGCAGGGGGCGTACTTAATTCACCCCTCCACTTT. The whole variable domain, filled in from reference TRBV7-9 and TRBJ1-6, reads DTGVSQNPRHKITKRGQNVTFRCDPISEHNRLYWYRQTLGQGPEFLTYFQNEAQLEKSRLLSDRFSAERPKGSFSTLEIQRTEQGDSAMYLCASSRAGGVLNSPLHFGNGTRLTVT.

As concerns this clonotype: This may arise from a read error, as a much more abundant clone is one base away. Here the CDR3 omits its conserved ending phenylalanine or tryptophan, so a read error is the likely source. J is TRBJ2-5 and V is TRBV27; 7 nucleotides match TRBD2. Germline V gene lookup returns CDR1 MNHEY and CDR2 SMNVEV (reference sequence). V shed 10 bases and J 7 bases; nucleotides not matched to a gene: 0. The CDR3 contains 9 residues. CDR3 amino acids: CATGGTQYS. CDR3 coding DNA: TGTGCCACGGGGGGGACCCAGTACTCC.

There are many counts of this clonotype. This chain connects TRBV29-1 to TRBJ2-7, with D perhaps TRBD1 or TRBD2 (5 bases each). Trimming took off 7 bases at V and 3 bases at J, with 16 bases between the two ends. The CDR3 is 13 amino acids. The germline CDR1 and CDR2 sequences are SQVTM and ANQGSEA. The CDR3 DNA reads TGCAGCGCCTCACCGGGACGGGGCTACGAGCAGTACTTC. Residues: CSASPGRGYEQYF.

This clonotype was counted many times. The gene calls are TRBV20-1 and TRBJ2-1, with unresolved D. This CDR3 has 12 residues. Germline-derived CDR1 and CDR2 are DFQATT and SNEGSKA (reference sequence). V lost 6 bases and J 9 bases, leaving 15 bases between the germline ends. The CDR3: CSAFTGEIEQFF. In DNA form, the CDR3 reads TGCAGTGCCTTTACCGGAGAAATTGAGCAGTTCTTC.

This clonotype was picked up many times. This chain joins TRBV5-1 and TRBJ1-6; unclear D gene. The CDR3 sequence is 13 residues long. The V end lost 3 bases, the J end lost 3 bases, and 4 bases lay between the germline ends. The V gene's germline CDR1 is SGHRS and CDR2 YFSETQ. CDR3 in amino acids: CASSSSYNSPLHF. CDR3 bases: TGCGCCAGCAGCTCAAGCTATAATTCACCCCTCCACTTT.

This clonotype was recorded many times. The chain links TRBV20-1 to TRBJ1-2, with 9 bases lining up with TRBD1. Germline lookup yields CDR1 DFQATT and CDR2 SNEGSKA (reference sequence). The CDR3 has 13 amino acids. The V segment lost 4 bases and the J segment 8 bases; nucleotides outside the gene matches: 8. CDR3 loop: CSATDRGFFGYTF. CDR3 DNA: TGCAGTGCTACAGACAGGGGGTTTTTCGGCTACACCTTC.